Following are 27 T cell receptor beta chains from one sample sequenced in a study of T cell changes during pregnancy in multiple sclerosis (dated by TCRdb to about 2019). Receptor libraries were prepared by the immunoSEQ multiplex PCR assay. TCRdb's version of the immuneACCESS table is confined to in-frame rearrangements and falls short of the full clone set. An unresolved V gene accounts for under half of the shortfall where checked; the remainder is of unknown origin. The sample data list 55,000 to 95,000 clones, and 90% to 95% of these were observed just once. Of the sample, roughly 2.1% is held by the ten largest clones. Sequenced material: peripheral blood, taken in the second trimester of pregnancy. The receptor set was obtained from a female donor in good health, enrolled as a control in a pregnancy study.

The V gene is TRBV7-9, the J gene TRBJ1-1; D is perhaps TRBD1 (5 bases). Trimming removed 3 bases at V and 5 bases at J, with 16 bases between. The CDR3 runs 15 residues. From germline, CDR1 is SEHNR and CDR2 FQNEAQ (reference sequence). The DNA for the CDR3 is TGTGCCAGCAGCTTTGAGGAGGCCGGGGGGACTGAAGCTTTCTTT. Its protein product is CASSFEEAGGTEAFF.

The chain employs TRBV29-1 and TRBJ2-1, with TRBD2 matching 14 bases. V dropped 3 bases and J dropped 9; count of bases not matched to a gene: 16. The CDR3 has 18 residues. Per the germline V gene, CDR1 is SQVTM and CDR2 is ANQGSEA. DNA for the CDR3: TGCAGCGTTGAGAGTATGCCGACTAGCGGGGGGGCGAGCTTTGAGCAGTTCTTC. It specifies CSVESMPTSGGASFEQFF.

This rearrangement joins TRBV2 to TRBJ2-1; 10 positions match TRBD2. V lost 3 bases and J lost 6; bases outside the gene matches: 11. Germline CDR1 and CDR2: SNHLY and FYNNEI. There are 17 residues in the CDR3. The CDR3, as DNA: TGTGCCAGCAGTGATCCGGCTAGCGGGGGCAGGGGCAATGAGCAGTTCTTC. Encoded protein: CASSDPASGGRGNEQFF.

The chain has TRBV2 and TRBJ2-4; weak D call: TRBD2 (6 bases). Germline CDR1 reads SNHLY; CDR2 reads FYNNEI. V lost 5 bases and J lost 0, with 11 bases in between. The CDR3 is 15 residues long. The CDR3 loop is CASSSNSGAKNIQYF. CDR3 sequence (DNA): TGTGCCAGCAGTTCTAATAGCGGAGCCAAAAACATTCAGTACTTC.

This sequence joins TRBV7-9 and TRBJ1-2; D possibly corresponds to TRBD1 (6 bases). The CDR3 contains 12 residues. CDR1 SEHNR and CDR2 FQNEAQ come from the germline V gene (reference sequence). The V and J ends lost 11 bases and 5 bases respectively, with 15 bases between them. The CDR3 sequence: CAGSGTPYGYTF. CDR3 coding DNA: TGTGCCGGGAGCGGGACACCGTATGGCTACACCTTC.

V gene TRBV7-3 combines with J gene TRBJ1-3, with D tentatively TRBD1 (5 bases). This CDR3 is 15 amino acids long. In germline, CDR1 is SGHTA, CDR2 FQGTGA. The V end was cut by 3 bases, the J end by 0 bases, with 9 bases between. As DNA, the CDR3 is TGTGCCAGCAGCTTGGGGCAGAGCTCTGGAAACACCATATATTTT. Translation: CASSLGQSSGNTIYF.

The rearrangement links TRBV5-1 to TRBJ1-6; D might be TRBD1 (6 bases). CDR1 is SGHRS, CDR2 YFSETQ, per germline. The CDR3 consists of 16 residues. Deletions cut 4 bases from V and 1 base from J, with 12 bases between. CDR3 nucleotides: TGCGCCAGCAGCCACAGGGACGGGTCCTATAATTCACCCCTCCACTTT. Protein: CASSHRDGSYNSPLHF. The full variable domain, completed using reference TRBV5-1 and TRBJ1-6, is KAGVTQTPRYLIKTRGQQVTLSCSPISGHRSVSWYQQTPGQGLQFLFEYFSETQRNKGNFPGRFSGRQFSNSRSEMNVSTLELGDSALYLCASSHRDGSYNSPLHFGNGTRLTVT.

V gene TRBV6-5 combines with J gene TRBJ1-4, with a weak D call TRBD1 (5 bases). Germline values: CDR1 MNHEY, CDR2 SVGAGI. With 5 bases removed from V and 5 bases from J, the gap between germline ends came to 12 bases. The CDR3 length is 14 residues. CDR3 sequence (DNA): TGTGCCAGCAGTCAGACAGCGAACAATGAAAAACTGTTTTTT. Its protein product is CASSQTANNEKLFF.

V and J are TRBV4-3 and TRBJ2-2; 7 nucleotides agree with TRBD1. V shed 0 bases, J shed 4 bases, and the junction held 8 bases outside the gene matches. This CDR3 is 17 amino acids long. Germline V gene data show CDR1 as LGHNA and CDR2 as YSLEER. The CDR3 region has the DNA TGCGCCAGCAGCCAAGACTGGGCAGGGGGTAGCACCGGGGAGCTGTTTTTT. Amino acids: CASSQDWAGGSTGELFF.

The chain has TRBV7-9 and TRBJ1-5; 8 positions agree with TRBD1. V shed 5 bases and J 5 bases; nucleotides not matched to a gene: 20. The germline gives CDR1 SEHNR, CDR2 FQNEAQ (reference sequence). The CDR3 has 19 amino acids. The CDR3 region is CASSPHTGGTSTSHQPQHF. Here the CDR3 DNA reads TGTGCCAGCAGCCCCCACACAGGGGGTACTTCTACTTCTCATCAGCCCCAGCATTTT.

The rearrangement uses TRBV11-2 and TRBJ2-2; no clear D gene. V gave up 5 bases and J gave up 2 bases, with 6 bases separating them. The CDR3 is 13 amino acids. CDR1 is SGHAT, CDR2 FQNNGV, per germline. The CDR3 DNA is TGTGCCAGCAGCGCTACTAACACCGGGGAGCTGTTTTTT. Encoded protein: CASSATNTGELFF.

The rearrangement joins TRBV5-1 to TRBJ1-1; TRBD1 is a possible D gene (6 bases). Trimming took off 0 bases at V and 5 bases at J, with 11 bases between the two ends. The CDR3 is 14 amino acids. From germline, CDR1 is SGHRS and CDR2 YFSETQ. The CDR3 region is CASSLANRETEAFF. CDR3 bases: TGCGCCAGCAGCTTGGCCAACAGGGAGACTGAAGCTTTCTTT.

The chain recombines TRBV5-8 with TRBJ2-3; 13 nucleotides line up with TRBD2. Germline V gene lookup returns CDR1 SGHTS and CDR2 YDEGEE. J lost 6 bases, V lost 4 bases, and 5 bases had no gene match. This CDR3 comprises 15 residues. In DNA form, the CDR3 reads TGTGCCAGCAGCCCTAGACTAGCGGGAGGTGATACGCAGTATTTT. It specifies CASSPRLAGGDTQYF.

The chain uses TRBV13 and TRBJ2-3, with TRBD2 identical over 14 bases. There are 17 residues in the CDR3. The germline V gene encodes CDR1 PRHDT and CDR2 FYEKMQ (reference sequence). The V and J ends lost 1 base and 1 base, in that order; junction bases with no gene match: 1. The CDR3: CASSLAGLAGGTDTQYF. The CDR3 DNA is TGTGCCAGCAGCTTAGCGGGACTAGCGGGGGGCACAGATACGCAGTATTTT.

The V gene is TRBV7-2, the J gene TRBJ2-7; possibly TRBD2 for D (5 bases). V was clipped by 1 base and J by 7 bases, with 8 bases between them. Germline CDR1 and CDR2: SGHTA and FQGNSA. CDR3 size: 12 residues. The CDR3 bases are TGTGCCAGCAGCTTAGGAGGGTCGGAGCAGTACTTC. Encoded protein: CASSLGGSEQYF.

The chain uses TRBV11-3 and TRBJ2-7, with TRBD1 matching over 10 bases. The junction had 5 bases not matched to a gene; V was cut back by 1 base and J by 5 bases. The length of the CDR3 is 15 residues. The V gene's germline CDR1 is SGHNT and CDR2 YENEEA. The CDR3 DNA reads as TGTGCCAGCAGCTTAGGAGACAGGGGGCTCGACGAGCAGTACTTC. It yields the protein CASSLGDRGLDEQYF.

The genes are TRBV9 and TRBJ1-2; D gene ambiguous. CDR3 length: 15 residues. V lost 4 bases and J 0 bases, leaving 13 bases between the germline ends. Looked up from germline, CDR1 is SGDLS and CDR2 is YYNGEE. CDR3: CASSLGETSNYGYTF. The DNA of the CDR3 is TGTGCCAGCAGCCTCGGGGAAACTTCTAACTATGGCTACACCTTC.

This clone was found once. The gene calls are TRBV20-1 and TRBJ2-5; D is undetermined. The V end lost 4 bases, the J end lost 5 bases, and 8 bases lay between the germline ends. This CDR3 comprises 11 residues. In germline, CDR1 is DFQATT, CDR2 SNEGSKA (reference sequence). The CDR3 here is CSAINGETQYF. Here the CDR3 DNA reads TGCAGTGCTATAAACGGGGAGACCCAGTACTTC.

The chain uses TRBV7-6 and TRBJ1-1; tentative D call: TRBD1 (6 bases). The V and J ends lost 1 base and 1 base respectively, with 13 bases between them. The germline CDR1 and CDR2 sequences are SGHVS and FNYEAQ. This CDR3 region has 16 residues. CDR3 sequence: CASSLELGAQNTEAFF. The CDR3 DNA follows: TGTGCCAGCAGCTTAGAGTTGGGGGCGCAGAACACTGAAGCTTTCTTT.

The chain carries TRBV4-2 and TRBJ1-4; perhaps TRBD1 as D (5 bases). The CDR3 is 17 residues long. The germline V and J ends were trimmed by 3 bases and 5 bases, with 19 bases remaining between them. Germline V gene lookup returns CDR1 LGHNA and CDR2 YNFKEQ. The CDR3: CASSQGLFGQGNEKLFF. The CDR3 DNA reads as TGTGCCAGCAGCCAGGGTCTTTTCGGGCAGGGAAATGAAAAACTGTTTTTT.

The V and J genes are TRBV19 and TRBJ2-5, with TRBD2 matching 7 bases. Per germline, CDR1 LNHDA and CDR2 SQIVND (reference sequence). This CDR3 region has 15 residues. J was trimmed by 1 base and V by 3 bases; bases with no gene match: 5. For the CDR3, the DNA is TGTGCCAGTAGTATGCGGGGGATGCTCCAAGAGACCCAGTACTTC. This translates into CASSMRGMLQETQYF.

The chain combines TRBV7-3 with TRBJ2-7; 11 bases map to TRBD1. Trimming took 5 bases from V and 4 from J; bases not matched to a gene: 7. Germline CDR1 is SGHTA and CDR2 is FQGTGA. There are 15 residues in the CDR3. In DNA form, the CDR3 reads TGTGCCAGCAGCCCAGGAGGGACAGGGGGTTACGAGCAGTACTTC. Its protein is CASSPGGTGGYEQYF.

The chain has TRBV2 and TRBJ2-2; 8 bases are shared with TRBD1. This CDR3 has 17 amino acids. CDR1 and CDR2 (germline): SNHLY, FYNNEI. V lost 6 bases, J lost 4 bases, and 13 bases stayed unmatched. The CDR3 protein is CASSPDRTGHTTGELFF. The CDR3 nucleotides read TGTGCCAGCAGCCCCGACCGGACAGGGCACACCACCGGGGAGCTGTTTTTT.

This clone was counted a single time. The V and J genes are TRBV2 and TRBJ1-2; TRBD1 agrees at 9 bases. V lost 6 bases, J lost 4 bases, and 9 bases stayed unmatched. Germline V gene data show CDR1 as SNHLY and CDR2 as FYNNEI. The CDR3 has 15 amino acids. Here the CDR3 reads CASSPGQGLTYGYTF. CDR3 coding DNA: TGTGCCAGCAGCCCGGGACAGGGTCTGACCTATGGCTACACCTTC. Looking up the rest from reference TRBV2 and TRBJ1-2 gives the full variable domain: EPEVTQTPSHQVTQMGQEVILRCVPISNHLYFYWYRQILGQKVEFLVSFYNNEISEKSEIFDDQFSVERPDGSNFTLKIRSTKLEDSAMYFCASSPGQGLTYGYTFGSGTRLTVV.

CDR3 residues: CASSFTGDFTEAFF. The CDR3, as DNA: TGTGCCAGCAGTTTTACCGGGGATTTCACTGAAGCTTTCTTT. This chain connects TRBV28 to TRBJ1-1; D unclear. This CDR3 region has 14 residues. Germline lookup yields CDR1 MDHEN and CDR2 SYDVKM. V lost 3 bases and J lost 4, with 12 bases in between.

The chain links TRBV2 to TRBJ1-4; 7 positions agree with TRBD1. This CDR3 is 13 amino acids long. V lost 6 bases to trimming and J lost 5 bases; unmatched junction nucleotides: 3. CDR1 and CDR2 from the germline V gene are SNHLY and FYNNEI. CDR3: CASRGGQNEKLFF. In DNA, the CDR3 is TGTGCCAGCAGAGGGGGACAGAATGAAAAACTGTTTTTT.

The chain recombines TRBV29-1 with TRBJ2-1, with 7 bases matching TRBD1. This CDR3 spans 13 amino acids. The germline CDR1 and CDR2 sequences are SQVTM and ANQGSEA. The junction had 10 bases not matched to a gene; V was cut back by 6 bases and J by 8 bases. This CDR3 reads CSVRDSRGDEQFF. The CDR3, as DNA: TGCAGCGTACGGGACAGTCGAGGCGATGAGCAGTTCTTC.